These T cell receptor beta chains were read from a single sample in a study of T cell repertoires in cytomegalovirus infection. Using its own MiXCR run on the reads, TCRdb lists one record per CDR3 protein. The sample lists 680,000 or so distinct CDR3 sequences, 35% to 45% occurring once. Source material: PBMCs. The receptors originated from a human donor in good health (CMV status not recorded). Some clones in this sample may be carry-over from other donors' samples. Each CDR3 is given with its conserved first and last residue. The order of the fields is D gene, clone size, V gene, J gene, CDR3 protein, CDR3 DNA. D genes are given only for firm matches. The size entry is marked missing in some rows and otherwise reads once, few, many or a size class.

TRBD2	NA	TRBV3-1	TRBJ2-7	CASSHPEAGRPYEQYF	TGTGCCAGCAGCCATCCTGAAGCGGGACGGCCCTACGAGCAGTACTTC
NA	few	TRBV7-2	TRBJ1-1	CASSPKGGNTEAFF	TGTGCCAGCAGCCCCAAAGGAGGGAACACTGAAGCTTTCTTT
NA	few	TRBV6-1	TRBJ1-5	CASSVQPQHF	TGTGCCAGCAGTGTGCAGCCCCAGCATTTT
TRBD2	NA	TRBV7-9	TRBJ2-3	CASSWTSRDTQYF	TGTGCCAGCAGCTGGACTAGCCGAGATACGCAGTATTTT
TRBD1	few	TRBV12-3/TRBV12-4	TRBJ1-5	CASRWDSSNQPQHF	TGTGCCAGCAGGTGGGACAGTAGCAATCAGCCCCAGCATTTT
TRBD1	NA	TRBV7-2	TRBJ1-3	CASSPRDRKSGNIIYF	TGTGCCAGCAGCCCCCGGGACAGGAAATCTGGAAACATCATATATTTT
TRBD2	NA	TRBV12-3/TRBV12-4	TRBJ2-2	CASVQSSGAGELFF	TGTGCCAGCGTCCAGTCTAGCGGAGCCGGGGAGCTGTTTTTT
NA	NA	TRBV7-2	TRBJ2-3	CASSTSGLNTQYF	TGTGCCAGCAGCACCTCGGGGCTAAATACGCAGTATTTT
NA	once	TRBV28	TRBJ2-7	CASPIFEQYF	TGTGCCAGCCCCATTTTCGAGCAGTACTTC
TRBD1	few	TRBV4-1	TRBJ2-7	CASRPLTGGSYEQYF	TGCGCCAGCAGACCCTTGACAGGGGGTTCGTACGAGCAGTACTTC
NA	NA	TRBV4-1	TRBJ1-1	CASSQAGGWPYF	TGCGCCAGCAGCCAAGCGGGGGGGTGGCCTTACTTT
NA	many	TRBV7-2	TRBJ2-7	CASSLTRTSYEQYF	TGTGCCAGCAGCTTAACGAGAACCTCCTACGAGCAGTACTTC
NA	few	TRBV7-9	TRBJ2-5	CASSQDIDQETQYF	TGTGCCAGCAGCCAAGATATTGACCAAGAGACCCAGTACTTC
NA	NA	TRBV5-1	TRBJ1-2	CASSLEGREDGYTF	TGCGCCAGCAGCTTGGAGGGCAGGGAGGATGGCTACACCTTC
NA	few	TRBV15	TRBJ1-1	CATSRGGVGAEAFF	TGTGCCACCAGCAGAGGAGGGGTCGGGGCTGAAGCTTTCTTT
TRBD1	few	TRBV3-1	TRBJ2-3	CASSHGQGASDTQYF	TGTGCCAGCAGCCACGGACAGGGGGCATCAGATACGCAGTATTTT
NA	NA	TRBV28	TRBJ2-2	CASSSVAPGELFF	TGTGCCAGCAGTTCCGTGGCCCCCGGGGAGCTGTTTTTT
NA	many	TRBV12-3/TRBV12-4	TRBJ2-5	CASRDLVETQYF	TGTGCCAGCAGAGACTTGGTGGAGACCCAGTACTTC
TRBD1	NA	TRBV27	TRBJ2-1	CASSGQGTYNEQLF	TGTGCCAGCAGCGGACAGGGGACGTACAATGAGCAGTTATTC
TRBD1	NA	TRBV13	TRBJ1-4	CASSDRGSFVDEKLFF	TGTGCCAGCTCCGACAGGGGGTCCTTTGTTGATGAAAAACTGTTTTTT
TRBD2	NA	TRBV5-6	TRBJ2-3	CASSLVGLEGTRTDTQYF	TGTGCCAGCAGCTTGGTTGGACTAGAAGGGACCCGCACAGATACGCAGTATTTT
NA	many	TRBV6-1	TRBJ1-5	CASRHSSNQPQHF	TGTGCCAGCAGGCATTCTAGCAATCAGCCCCAGCATTTT
TRBD2	few	TRBV19	TRBJ2-1	CASSIIAGGHNEQFF	TGTGCCAGTAGTATCATCGCGGGGGGGCACAATGAGCAGTTCTTC
TRBD1	NA	TRBV20-1	TRBJ1-5	CSASPSTGFNQPQHF	TGCAGTGCTAGCCCATCGACAGGGTTCAATCAGCCCCAGCATTTT
NA	NA	TRBV6-5	TRBJ1-1	CASSPPRGDRSEAFF	TGTGCCAGCAGTCCTCCTCGGGGGGATCGATCTGAAGCTTTCTTT
NA	few	TRBV7-2	TRBJ1-2	CASSDDALANYGYTF	TGTGCCAGCAGCGACGACGCGTTAGCTAACTATGGCTACACCTTC
NA	many	TRBV7-2	TRBJ1-2	CASSLVAIGYTF	TGTGCCAGCAGCTTAGTCGCGATTGGCTACACCTTC
TRBD1	NA	TRBV12-3/TRBV12-4	TRBJ1-2	CTSRRPDRGNGYTF	TGTACCAGCAGACGCCCGGACAGGGGAAATGGCTACACCTTC
TRBD2	few	TRBV25-1	TRBJ2-7	CASSPTGGWAYEQYF	TGTGCCAGCAGTCCCACGGGGGGATGGGCCTACGAGCAGTACTTC
NA	few	TRBV6-1	TRBJ1-2	CASSPAGANYGYTF	TGTGCCAGCAGTCCCGCTGGAGCTAACTATGGCTACACCTTC
NA	NA	TRBV28	TRBJ1-2	CASSYGILSYGYTF	TGTGCCAGCAGTTATGGTATCCTATCCTATGGCTACACCTTC
TRBD2	few	TRBV19	TRBJ2-1	CASSITSGGWDEQFF	TGTGCCAGTAGTATTACTAGCGGAGGGTGGGATGAGCAGTTCTTC
NA	NA	TRBV19	TRBJ2-5	CASSIAGRKETQYF	TGTGCCAGTAGTATAGCCGGCAGGAAAGAGACCCAGTACTTC
NA	few	TRBV10-3	TRBJ1-5	CAISVEGLSQPQHF	TGTGCCATCAGTGTGGAGGGGCTGAGTCAGCCCCAGCATTTT
TRBD1	many	TRBV12-3/TRBV12-4	TRBJ1-3	CASSRQGAAGNTIYF	TGTGCCAGCAGTCGACAGGGGGCTGCTGGAAACACCATATATTTT
NA	NA	TRBV19	TRBJ2-7	CASSRTFAGRSYEQYF	TGTGCCAGTAGTAGAACCTTTGCGGGACGGTCCTACGAGCAGTACTTC
NA	once	TRBV2	TRBJ2-4	CASTCDSIGAKNIQYF	TGTGCCAGCACTTGTGACAGCATTGGAGCCAAAAACATTCAGTACTTC
TRBD2	NA	TRBV7-8	TRBJ2-1	CASSLRNPGLVYNEPFF	TGTGCCAGCAGCTTGAGGAATCCGGGACTAGTTTACAATGAGCCGTTCTTC
TRBD2	many	TRBV20-1	TRBJ2-7	CSARGRAGSSYEQYF	TGCAGTGCTAGGGGGAGGGCAGGGAGCTCCTACGAGCAGTACTTC
TRBD2	NA	TRBV7-9	TRBJ2-1	CASGGGLGYNEQFF	TGTGCCAGCGGGGGGGGGTTGGGTTACAATGAGCAGTTCTTC
NA	NA	TRBV20-1	TRBJ1-6	CSAHREAYNSPLHF	TGCAGTGCTCACAGGGAAGCCTATAATTCACCCCTCCACTTT
NA	many	TRBV5-4	TRBJ1-1	CASSEQDNTEAFF	TGTGCCAGCAGCGAACAGGATAACACTGAAGCTTTCTTT
TRBD2	NA	TRBV25-1	TRBJ2-5	CASSAPQKLAGVETQYF	TGTGCCAGCAGTGCCCCCCAAAAACTAGCGGGGGTGGAGACCCAGTACTTC